This TCR beta chain is drawn from a study of lymphopenia after photon versus proton radiotherapy. The assay was immunoSEQ multiplex PCR, and TCRdb's table has in-frame clones only and misses some. The sample consists of tens of thousands of clones, 80% to 90% of them appearing once. This clone was seen only a few times. The CDR3 has 14 residues. Trimming took 1 base from V and 7 from J; bases not matched to a gene: 8. Germline lookup yields CDR1 SQVTM and CDR2 ANQGSEA. The gene calls are TRBV29-1 and TRBJ1-2; 8 bases map to TRBD1. The source material was peripheral blood, sampled from a patient treated with proton-based radiotherapy. The clonotype originates from a woman aged 65 to 85 with pancreatic cancer. Some clones in this sample may be carry-over from other donors' samples. CDR3 residues: CSVEGQDRAGGYTF. CDR3 bases: TGCAGCGTTGAAGGTCAGGACAGGGCTGGTGGCTACACCTTC.